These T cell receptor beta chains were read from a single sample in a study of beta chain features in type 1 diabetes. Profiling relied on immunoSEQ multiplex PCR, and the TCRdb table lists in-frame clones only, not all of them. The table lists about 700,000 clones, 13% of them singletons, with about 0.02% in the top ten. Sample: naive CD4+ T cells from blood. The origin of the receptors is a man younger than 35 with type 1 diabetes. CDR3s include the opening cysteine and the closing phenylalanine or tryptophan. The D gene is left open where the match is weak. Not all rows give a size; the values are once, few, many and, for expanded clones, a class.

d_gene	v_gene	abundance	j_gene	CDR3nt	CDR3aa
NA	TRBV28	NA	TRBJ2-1	TGTGCCAGCAGACCTGCCGGGGACCCGCATGAGCAGTTCTTC	CASRPAGDPHEQFF
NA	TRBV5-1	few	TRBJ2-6	TGCGCCAGCAGCTTCGGGACTTCCGACTCTGGGGCCAACGTCCTGACTTTC	CASSFGTSDSGANVLTF
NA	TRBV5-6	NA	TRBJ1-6	TGTGCCAGCAGTGGGGGGAACAATTCACCCCTCCACTTT	CASSGGNNSPLHF
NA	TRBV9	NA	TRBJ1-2	TGTGCCAGCAGCGTAGACACAGATCGGAGCTACACCTTC	CASSVDTDRSYTF
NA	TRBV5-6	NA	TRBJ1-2	TGTGCCAGCAATCGGCGGGGAACCGGGGGGTTCACCTTC	CASNRRGTGGFTF
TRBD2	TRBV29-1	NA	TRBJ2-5	TGCAGCGTTGGAATCGGGCTAGCGGGGGGCTCTTTAGGAGAGACCCAGTACTTC	CSVGIGLAGGSLGETQYF
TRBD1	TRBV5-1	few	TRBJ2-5	TGCGCCAGCAGCTTGATGGCAGGGGGCTCTCAAGAGACCCAGTACTTC	CASSLMAGGSQETQYF
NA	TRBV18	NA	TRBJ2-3	TGTGCCAGCTCACCCAATTTTGGTCCTAGCACAGATACGCAGTATTTT	CASSPNFGPSTDTQYF
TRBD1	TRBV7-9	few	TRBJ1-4	TGTGCCAGCAGTGGACAGGGTCCAACTAATGAAAAACTGTTTTTT	CASSGQGPTNEKLFF
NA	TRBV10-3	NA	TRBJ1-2	TGTGCCATCAGTGAGTCGGAGGGTCTCGGCTACACCTTC	CAISESEGLGYTF
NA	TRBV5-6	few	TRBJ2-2	TGTGCCAGCAGCTGGGGCTCGGGACGAGAAAGCACCGGGGAGCTGTTTTTT	CASSWGSGRESTGELFF
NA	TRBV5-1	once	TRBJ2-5	TGCGCCAGCAGCTTGGCCATGGGTCAAGAGACCCAGTACTTC	CASSLAMGQETQYF
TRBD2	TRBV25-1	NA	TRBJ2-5	TGTGCCAGCAGTGAATGGGCTAGCGGGGGAATGGAGACCCAGTACTTC	CASSEWASGGMETQYF
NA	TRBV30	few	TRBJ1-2	TGTGCCGGAACAGGGAATCTATCTAACTATGGCTACACCTTC	CAGTGNLSNYGYTF
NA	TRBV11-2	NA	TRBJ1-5	TGTGCCAGCAGCTTAACCGGGCTTAATCAGCCCCAGCATTTT	CASSLTGLNQPQHF
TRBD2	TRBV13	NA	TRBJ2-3	TGTGCCAGCGGTCTAGCGGGGGGGCCGGCAGATACGCAGTATTTT	CASGLAGGPADTQYF
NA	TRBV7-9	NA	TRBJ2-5	TGTGCCAGCAGCTTAGTCCTAGATGGGACCCAGTACTTC	CASSLVLDGTQYF
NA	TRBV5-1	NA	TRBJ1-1	TGCGCCAGCACAGGGAACACTGAAGCTTTCTTT	CASTGNTEAFF
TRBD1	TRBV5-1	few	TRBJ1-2	TGCGCCAGCAGCTACTACGACAGGGACGACTATGGCTACACCTTC	CASSYYDRDDYGYTF
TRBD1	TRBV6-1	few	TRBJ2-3	TGTGCCAGCAGTCCTACAGGGGTAGATACGCAGTATTTT	CASSPTGVDTQYF
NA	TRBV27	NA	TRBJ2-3	TGTGCCAGCAGTTTGACCCCGCTAGGAGATACGCAGTATTTT	CASSLTPLGDTQYF
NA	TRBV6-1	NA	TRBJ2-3	TGTGCCAGCAGAGGAACAGCAGATACGCAGTATTTT	CASRGTADTQYF
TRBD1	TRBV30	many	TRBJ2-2	TGTGCCTGGAGTGTACAGGGGACCGGGGAGCTGTTTTTT	CAWSVQGTGELFF
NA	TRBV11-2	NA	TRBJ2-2	TGTGCCAGCAGCTTTTTGGACCCGAGCGGGGAGCTGTTTTTT	CASSFLDPSGELFF
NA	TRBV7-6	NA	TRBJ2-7	TGTGCCAGCAGCTTAAAAACGACAGGCGCAACCTACGAGCAGTACTTC	CASSLKTTGATYEQYF
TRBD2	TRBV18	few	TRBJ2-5	TGTGCCAGCTCACCGATGACTAGCGGGGGACAAGAGACCCAGTACTTC	CASSPMTSGGQETQYF
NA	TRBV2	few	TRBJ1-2	TGTGCCAGCAACCGAGAGAGCGGCTACACCTTC	CASNRESGYTF
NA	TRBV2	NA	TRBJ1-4	TGTGCCAGCAGTGAAGCGTGGTTAGGACAGCGAAAAGCAGGTGAAAAACTGTTTTTT	CASSEAWLGQRKAGEKLFF
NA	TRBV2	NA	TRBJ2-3	TGTGCCAGCAGTGCGGGGGATGGTACAGATACGCAGTATTTT	CASSAGDGTDTQYF
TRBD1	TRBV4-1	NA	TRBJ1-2	TGCGCCAGCAGCCAAGAAAGTAGGACAGGGGTGATGCGTTGGGGCTACACCTTC	CASSQESRTGVMRWGYTF
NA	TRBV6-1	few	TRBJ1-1	TGTGCCAGCAGTGCCGGTGGGACTGAAGCTTTCTTT	CASSAGGTEAFF
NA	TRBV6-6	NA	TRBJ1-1	TGTGCCAGCAGTTACTCGATATCAGGGACTGAAGCTTTCTTT	CASSYSISGTEAFF
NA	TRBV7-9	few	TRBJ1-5	TGTGCCAGCAGCCGCGGCCAGGACAATCAGCCCCAGCATTTT	CASSRGQDNQPQHF
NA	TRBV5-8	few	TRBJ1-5	TGTGCCAGCAGCTTGGTTCAGCCCCAGCATTTT	CASSLVQPQHF
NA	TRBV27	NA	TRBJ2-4	TGTGCCAGCAGCCTTGGTACGGGGCCTAAAAACATTCAGTACTTC	CASSLGTGPKNIQYF
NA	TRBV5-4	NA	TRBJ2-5	TGTGCCAGCAGCTTGTCTCAGGGTGAGACCCAGTACTTC	CASSLSQGETQYF
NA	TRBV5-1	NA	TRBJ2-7	TGCGCCAGCAGCTTGGGACACTACGAGCAGTACTTC	CASSLGHYEQYF
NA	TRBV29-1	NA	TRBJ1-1	TGCAGCGTCGACTTTCGGGTGGCAGCCGCTGAAGCTTTCTTT	CSVDFRVAAAEAFF